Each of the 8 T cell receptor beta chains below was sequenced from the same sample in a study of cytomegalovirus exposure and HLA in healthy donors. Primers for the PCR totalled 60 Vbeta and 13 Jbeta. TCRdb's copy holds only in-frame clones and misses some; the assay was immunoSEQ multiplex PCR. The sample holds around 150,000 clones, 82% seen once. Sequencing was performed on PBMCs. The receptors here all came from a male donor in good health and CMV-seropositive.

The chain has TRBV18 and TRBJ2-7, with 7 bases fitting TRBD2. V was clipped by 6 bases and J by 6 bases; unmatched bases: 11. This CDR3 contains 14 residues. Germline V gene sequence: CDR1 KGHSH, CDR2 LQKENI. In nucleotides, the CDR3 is TGTGCCAGCTCGCAGAGCGGGATAGATCGCGAGCAGTACTTC. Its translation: CASSQSGIDREQYF.

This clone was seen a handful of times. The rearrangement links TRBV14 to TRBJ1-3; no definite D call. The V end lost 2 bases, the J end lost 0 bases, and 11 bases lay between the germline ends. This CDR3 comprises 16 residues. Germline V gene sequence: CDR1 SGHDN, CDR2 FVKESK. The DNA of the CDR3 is TGTGCCAGCAGCCAACGGAGACTCTTCTCTGGAAACACCATATATTTT. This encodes CASSQRRLFSGNTIYF.

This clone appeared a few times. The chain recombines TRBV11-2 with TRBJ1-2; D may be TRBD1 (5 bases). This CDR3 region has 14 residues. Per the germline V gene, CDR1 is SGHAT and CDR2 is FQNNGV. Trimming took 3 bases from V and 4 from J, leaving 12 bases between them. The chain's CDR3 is CASSFDWGVYGYTF. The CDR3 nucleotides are TGTGCCAGCAGCTTCGATTGGGGGGTCTATGGCTACACCTTC.

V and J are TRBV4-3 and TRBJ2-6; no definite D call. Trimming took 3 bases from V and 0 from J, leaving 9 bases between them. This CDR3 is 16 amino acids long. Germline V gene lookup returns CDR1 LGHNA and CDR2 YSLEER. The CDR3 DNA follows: TGCGCCAGCAGCCAGGCACATTTCTCTGGGGCCAACGTCCTGACTTTC. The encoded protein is CASSQAHFSGANVLTF.

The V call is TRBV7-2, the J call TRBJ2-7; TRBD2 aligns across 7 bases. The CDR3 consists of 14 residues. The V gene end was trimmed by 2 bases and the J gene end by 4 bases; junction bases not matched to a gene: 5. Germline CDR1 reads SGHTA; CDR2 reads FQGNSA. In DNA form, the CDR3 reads TGTGCCAGCAGCTTATCAGCGGGAAAATACGAGCAGTACTTC. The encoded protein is CASSLSAGKYEQYF.

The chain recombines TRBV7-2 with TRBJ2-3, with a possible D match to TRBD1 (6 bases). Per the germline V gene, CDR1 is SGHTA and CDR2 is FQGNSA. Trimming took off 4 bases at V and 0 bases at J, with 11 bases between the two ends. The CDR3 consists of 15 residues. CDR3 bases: TGTGCCAGCAGCTCACAGACAGGCAGCACAGATACGCAGTATTTT. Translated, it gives CASSSQTGSTDTQYF.

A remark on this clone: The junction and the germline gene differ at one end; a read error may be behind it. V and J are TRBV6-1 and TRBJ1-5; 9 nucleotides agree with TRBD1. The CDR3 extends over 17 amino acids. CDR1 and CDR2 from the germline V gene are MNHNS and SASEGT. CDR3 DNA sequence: TGTGCCATCAGTGACCCGGGACAGGGCTATAGCAATCAGCCCCAGCATTTT. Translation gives CAISDPGQGYSNQPQHF.

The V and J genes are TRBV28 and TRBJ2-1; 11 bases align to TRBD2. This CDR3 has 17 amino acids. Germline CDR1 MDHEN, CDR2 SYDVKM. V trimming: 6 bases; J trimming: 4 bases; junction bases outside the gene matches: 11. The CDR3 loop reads CASRKEVGLAGYNEQFF. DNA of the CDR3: TGTGCCAGCAGAAAAGAGGTAGGACTAGCGGGTTACAATGAGCAGTTCTTC.